Sequencing of this TCR beta chain was carried out in a study of shared clonotypes between healthy human individuals. Overall study results and limits: Generation probability values for non-shared clonotypes were lower than those for clonotypes shared by all four donors. Memory subsets generally showed lower estimated richness than naive subsets. Rarefaction indicated that sorted-subset sequencing remained incomplete although depth was large.

A word on this clone: Its cognate antigen is unknown.

The CDR3 runs 16 residues. The V gene's germline CDR1 is ENHRY and CDR2 SYGVKD. Trimming cost V 8 bases and J 1 base; bases outside gene matches: 7. Approximately 220 ng DNA, around 30,000 T cell genomes, went into each sorted-subset replicate PCR. Libraries were prepared by immunoSEQ multiplex PCR; TCRdb keeps only in-frame clonotypes and omits some of them. Among under 650,000 clones listed, 90% to 96% were seen once. Sequencing was done on a sample of naive CD4+ T cells sorted from blood. Subset of the sample: CD45RA+ positively selected. This sequence was found in a woman aged 25 to 39 in good health. The chain recombines TRBV10-3 with TRBJ2-1; 11 nucleotides match TRBD2. The CDR3 DNA reads as TGTGCCATCTCGGGACTAGCGGTCCAGTCCTACAATGAGCAGTTCTTC. This gives the protein CAISGLAVQSYNEQFF.